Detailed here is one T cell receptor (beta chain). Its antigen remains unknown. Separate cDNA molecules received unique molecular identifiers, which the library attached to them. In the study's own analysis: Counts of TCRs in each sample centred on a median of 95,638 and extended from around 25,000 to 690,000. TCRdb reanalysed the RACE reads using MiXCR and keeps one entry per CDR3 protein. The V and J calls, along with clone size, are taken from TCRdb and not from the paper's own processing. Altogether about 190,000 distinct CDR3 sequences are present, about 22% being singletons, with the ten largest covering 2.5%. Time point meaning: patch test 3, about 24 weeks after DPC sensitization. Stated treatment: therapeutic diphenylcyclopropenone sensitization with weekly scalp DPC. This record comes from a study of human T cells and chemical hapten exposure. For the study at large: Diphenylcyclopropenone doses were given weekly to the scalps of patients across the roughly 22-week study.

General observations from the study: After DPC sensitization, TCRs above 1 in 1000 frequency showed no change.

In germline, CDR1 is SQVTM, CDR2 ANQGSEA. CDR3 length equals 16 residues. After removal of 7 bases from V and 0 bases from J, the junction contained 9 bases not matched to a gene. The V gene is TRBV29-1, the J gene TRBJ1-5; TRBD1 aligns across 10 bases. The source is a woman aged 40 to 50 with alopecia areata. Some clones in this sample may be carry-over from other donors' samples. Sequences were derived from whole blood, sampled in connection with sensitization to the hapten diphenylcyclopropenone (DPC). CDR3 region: CSASGTGESSNQPQHF. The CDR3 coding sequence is TGCAGCGCAAGCGGGACAGGGGAAAGTAGCAATCAGCCCCAGCATTTT.